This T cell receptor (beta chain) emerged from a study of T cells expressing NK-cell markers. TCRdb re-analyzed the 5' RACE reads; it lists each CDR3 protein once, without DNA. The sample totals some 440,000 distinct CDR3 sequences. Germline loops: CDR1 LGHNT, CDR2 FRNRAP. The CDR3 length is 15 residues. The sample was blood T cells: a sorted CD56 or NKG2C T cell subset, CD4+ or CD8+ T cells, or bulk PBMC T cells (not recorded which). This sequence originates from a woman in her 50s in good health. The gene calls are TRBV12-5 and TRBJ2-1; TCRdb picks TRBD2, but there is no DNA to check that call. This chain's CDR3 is CASGFFGWEGNEQFF.